The T cell receptor beta chain under discussion was sequenced for a study of beta chain features in type 1 diabetes. Study outcomes and limitations: The study found fewer insertions and more deletions at VDJ junctions in type 1 diabetes patients. Shorter TCRB CDR3s, moderately but significantly so, marked every one of the four CD4+ subsets in Type 1 diabetes patients.

Concerning this clone: The antigen remains unidentified.

Expressed TCRB transcripts got sequenced, as all isolated RNA was reverse transcribed. TCRdb's table, derived via immunoSEQ multiplex PCR, lists solely in-frame clones and lacks some. The sample records 640,000 or so clones, over 10% being singletons. This CDR3 comprises 15 residues. The germline V gene has CDR1 SGHNT and CDR2 YYREEE (reference sequence). With V trimmed by 0 bases and J by 4 bases, 4 bases remained unmatched. V gene TRBV5-4 combines with J gene TRBJ2-3, with 8 bases matching TRBD1. The TCR originated in a young man with type 1 diabetes. Sequencing was performed on naive CD4+ T cells from blood. The chain's CDR3 is CASSLGQGTPDTQYF. The CDR3 DNA reads as TGTGCCAGCAGCTTGGGACAGGGGACCCCAGATACGCAGTATTTT. Full variable domain (remainder filled in from reference TRBV5-4 and TRBJ2-3): ETGVTQSPTHLIKTRGQQVTLRCSSQSGHNTVSWYQQALGQGPQFIFQYYREEENGRGNFPPRFSGLQFPNYSSELNVNALELDDSALYLCASSLGQGTPDTQYFGPGTRLTVL.